The 32 T cell receptor beta chains below all came from one sample that was sequenced in a study of beta chain features in type 1 diabetes. As every portion of the isolated RNA was reverse transcribed, the sequencing read expressed TCRB transcripts. Generated by immunoSEQ multiplex PCR, the TCRdb table keeps only in-frame clones and is missing some. The sample lists 200,000 to 300,000 clones; more than 65% were seen once. Sequences were obtained from naive CD4+ T cells from blood. These TCRs come from a man in his thirties or forties in good health.

This rearrangement joins TRBV5-4 to TRBJ2-3; D possibly matches TRBD1 or TRBD2 (5 bases each). CDR3 length: 16 amino acids. Germline V lookup: CDR1 SGHNT, CDR2 YYREEE (reference sequence). The V gene lost 3 bases and the J gene lost 0 bases, with 14 bases spanning the gap. The CDR3 region has the DNA TGTGCCAGCAGCTCCGGGACGGATCCTAGCACAGATACGCAGTATTTT. Translated: CASSSGTDPSTDTQYF.

V usage is TRBV30 and J usage is TRBJ1-1; unclear D gene. The germline V gene has CDR1 GTSNPN and CDR2 SVGIG (reference sequence). Deletions cut 4 bases from V and 4 bases from J, with 16 bases between. The CDR3 has 14 amino acids. The DNA for the CDR3 is TGTGCCTGGACCACCCGACCAGGCTTCACTGAAGCTTTCTTT. Translated, it gives CAWTTRPGFTEAFF. Using reference TRBV30 and TRBJ1-1 for the parts outside the CDR3, the full variable domain is SQTIHQWPATLVQPVGSPLSLECTVEGTSNPNLYWYRQAAGRGLQLLFYSVGIGQISSEVPQNLSASRPQDRQFILSSKKLLLSDSGFYLCAWTTRPGFTEAFFGQGTRLTVV.

This clone was observed a few times. The chain has TRBV18 and TRBJ2-7; no definite D call. There are 13 residues in the CDR3. The germline V gene encodes CDR1 KGHSH and CDR2 LQKENI. Trimming cost V 0 bases and J 9 bases, with 12 bases left between them. The CDR3 here is CASSPPSRLGQYF. In DNA, the CDR3 is TGTGCCAGCTCACCACCGAGCAGATTGGGGCAGTACTTC.

The chain recombines TRBV29-1 with TRBJ2-7, with 7 bases identical to TRBD1. V lost 4 bases to trimming and J lost 4 bases; unmatched junction nucleotides: 16. Per germline, CDR1 SQVTM and CDR2 ANQGSEA. There are 16 residues in the CDR3. CDR3 nucleotides: TGCAGCGTTGCCGGTCGCCGATCGACAGGGAAGTACGAGCAGTACTTC. Translation: CSVAGRRSTGKYEQYF.

This chain joins TRBV7-9 and TRBJ2-5; D possibly corresponds to TRBD1 (5 bases). The V and J ends lost 7 bases and 5 bases respectively, with 26 bases between them. This CDR3 is built from 17 residues. Germline-derived CDR1 and CDR2 are SEHNR and FQNEAQ (reference sequence). The CDR3 nucleotides read TGTGCCAGCATCCGCGGCTTTTGGGGCTCCGCAAGGGAGACCCAGTACTTC. The encoded protein is CASIRGFWGSARETQYF.

The CDR3 sequence: CASSVAAAHRRLNEQFF. CDR3 nucleotide sequence: TGTGCCAGCAGCGTAGCAGCGGCTCATAGAAGGTTAAATGAGCAGTTCTTC. The chain employs TRBV9 and TRBJ2-1; maybe TRBD2 (5 bases). CDR3 length: 17 amino acids. Germline V gives CDR1 SGDLS, CDR2 YYNGEE. With 0 bases removed from V and 7 bases from J, the gap between germline ends came to 20 bases.

This chain uses TRBV10-3 with TRBJ2-7; D not resolved. Trimming shortened V by 8 bases and J by 6 bases, and 11 bases separated the two germline ends. The CDR3 totals 11 residues. CDR1 and CDR2 (germline): ENHRY, SYGVKD. CDR3 coding DNA: TGTGCCATCGCGGAAGAGCGCGAGCAGTACTTC. This encodes CAIAEEREQYF.

CDR3 loop: CSAAGSSYGYTF. The CDR3 DNA is TGCAGCGCCGCAGGTAGCAGCTATGGCTACACCTTC. V usage is TRBV29-1 and J usage is TRBJ1-2; D is undetermined. Looked up from germline, CDR1 is SQVTM and CDR2 is ANQGSEA. The CDR3 covers 12 residues. V lost 7 bases and J lost 4, with 13 bases in between.

The rearrangement links TRBV30 to TRBJ2-7; 7 bases are shared with TRBD2. V lost 0 bases and J lost 0; bases outside the gene matches: 17. CDR3 length: 19 amino acids. CDR1 is GTSNPN, CDR2 SVGIG, per germline (reference sequence). CDR3 residues: CAWSVQRYKSGLPSYEQYF. The DNA of the CDR3 is TGTGCCTGGAGTGTACAGCGCTACAAGTCGGGACTACCCTCCTACGAGCAGTACTTC.

This clone was counted a few times. The chain combines TRBV30 with TRBJ1-5, with 8 positions matching TRBD1. The CDR3 totals 13 residues. Looked up from germline, CDR1 is GTSNPN and CDR2 is SVGIG (reference sequence). Trimming cost V 5 bases and J 2 bases; bases outside gene matches: 2. The CDR3: CAWETGGNQPQHF. As DNA, the CDR3 is TGTGCCTGGGAGACAGGGGGCAATCAGCCCCAGCATTTT.

V gene TRBV7-9 combines with J gene TRBJ2-5, with D hard to call. Germline assignment: CDR1 SEHNR and CDR2 FQNEAQ (reference sequence). The CDR3 sequence is 13 residues long. V was clipped by 2 bases and J by 5 bases, with 9 bases between them. CDR3 sequence reads: CASSLMSLETQYF. The DNA of the CDR3 is TGTGCCAGCAGCTTAATGAGTCTGGAGACCCAGTACTTC.

This rearrangement joins TRBV4-3 to TRBJ2-3, with D uncertain. The CDR3 loop spans 14 amino acids. V dropped 1 base and J dropped 4 bases, with 9 bases sitting between them. Germline assignment: CDR1 LGHNA and CDR2 YSLEER. The CDR3 coding sequence is TGCGCCAGCAGCCAAGTCTCCGCGCCAGATACGCAGTATTTT. This codes for CASSQVSAPDTQYF.

This clone showed up just a few times. The chain joins TRBV30 to TRBJ2-4; weak D call: TRBD1 (6 bases). The CDR3 totals 14 residues. Per the germline V gene, CDR1 is GTSNPN and CDR2 is SVGIG (reference sequence). V lost 0 bases and J 7 bases, leaving 13 bases between the germline ends. CDR3 region: CAWSVGQGPNIQYF. CDR3 DNA: TGTGCCTGGAGTGTAGGGCAGGGGCCGAACATTCAGTACTTC.

The chain employs TRBV29-1 and TRBJ2-5; weak D call: TRBD2 (5 bases). The CDR3 extends over 12 amino acids. Looked up from germline, CDR1 is SQVTM and CDR2 is ANQGSEA. Trimming cost V 7 bases and J 4 bases, with 13 bases left between them. CDR3 in amino acids: CSGQNSVETQYF. Here the CDR3 DNA reads TGCAGCGGACAAAATAGCGTAGAGACCCAGTACTTC.

The chain is built from TRBV7-2 and TRBJ2-6; 7 bases are a match to TRBD1. Germline V lookup: CDR1 SGHTA, CDR2 FQGNSA. The length of the CDR3 is 16 residues. V was pared by 5 bases and J by 4 bases, with 8 bases of the junction left unmatched. In nucleotides, the CDR3 is TGTGCCAGCAGCAAACGACAGGGCCCCGGGGCCAACGTCCTGACTTTC. Encoded protein: CASSKRQGPGANVLTF.

This chain uses TRBV30 with TRBJ2-5, with D maybe TRBD2 (6 bases). Gene TRBJ2-7 matches the end of the DNA better, so the J call may be wrong. From germline, CDR1 is GTSNPN and CDR2 SVGIG (reference sequence). The CDR3 runs 13 residues. Written as DNA, the CDR3 is TGTGCCTGGAGTGGGTTCGGGGGCTACGAGCAGTACTTC. Amino acids: CAWSGFGGYEQYF.

The J gene is TRBJ1-2, the V gene TRBV30; TRBD1 aligns across 7 bases. Germline CDR1 reads GTSNPN; CDR2 reads SVGIG (reference sequence). The CDR3 totals 13 residues. V lost 1 base and J lost 7; bases outside the gene matches: 6. The CDR3 region has the DNA TGTGCCTGGAGTGAGACAGGGCTTGGTGGCTACACCTTC. Translating gives CAWSETGLGGYTF.

DNA of the CDR3: TGTGCCAGCAGCAAAGGGACTAGCGGGAGTGGCGAGCAGTACTTC. It translates to CASSKGTSGSGEQYF. The genes are TRBV7-9 and TRBJ2-7; the match to TRBD2 covers 14 bases. Trimming removed 5 bases from V and 6 bases from J; junction bases left unmatched: 6. The CDR3 loop spans 15 amino acids. The germline CDR1 and CDR2 sequences are SEHNR and FQNEAQ (reference sequence).

The rearrangement links TRBV11-2 to TRBJ2-4, with D tentatively TRBD1 (5 bases). Germline loops: CDR1 SGHAT, CDR2 FQNNGV. CDR3 length: 17 residues. The V end lost 3 bases, the J end lost 0 bases, and 15 bases lay between the germline ends. The CDR3 bases are TGTGCCAGCAGCTTTTCTAATCCGACAGTAGCCAAAAACATTCAGTACTTC. It yields the protein CASSFSNPTVAKNIQYF.

The chain combines TRBV7-2 with TRBJ1-5; TRBD1 is a possible D gene (5 bases). V lost 4 bases and J 1 base, leaving 11 bases between the germline ends. This CDR3 has 15 amino acids. Per the germline V gene, CDR1 is SGHTA and CDR2 is FQGNSA. CDR3 sequence (DNA): TGTGCCAGCAGCTCCGTTGGGGGAAGCAATCAGCCCCAGCATTTT. Residues: CASSSVGGSNQPQHF.

J is TRBJ2-7 and V is TRBV7-6; D is possibly TRBD2 (5 bases). The germline gives CDR1 SGHVS, CDR2 FNYEAQ. This CDR3 contains 15 residues. V was pared by 2 bases and J by 2 bases, with 13 bases between. The CDR3 DNA follows: TGTGCCAGCAGCTTAAGAGGAGGAGGACCCTACGAGCAGTACTTC. This translates into CASSLRGGGPYEQYF.

The chain has TRBV7-7 and TRBJ2-2; TRBD1 might be the D (5 bases). Germline V gives CDR1 SSHAT, CDR2 FNYEAQ (reference sequence). V was clipped by 6 bases and J by 3 bases, with 11 bases between them. The CDR3 sequence is 14 residues long. CDR3 in amino acids: CASSLTDYTGELFF. The CDR3 nucleotides read TGTGCCAGCAGTCTGACAGATTACACCGGGGAGCTGTTTTTT.

This clone was found once. The chain links TRBV12-5 to TRBJ1-1, with no clear D. Trimming removed 4 bases at V and 6 bases at J, with 9 bases between. This CDR3 comprises 12 residues. CDR1 and CDR2 from the germline V gene are LGHNT and FRNRAP. DNA of the CDR3: TGTGCTAGTGGTTCAACGGCCGCTGAAGCTTTCTTT. It yields the protein CASGSTAAEAFF.

The rearrangement uses TRBV7-9 and TRBJ2-3; 7 positions agree with TRBD2. Germline-derived CDR1 and CDR2 are SEHNR and FQNEAQ (reference sequence). The V gene end was trimmed by 5 bases and the J gene end by 3 bases; junction bases not matched to a gene: 8. This CDR3 has 15 amino acids. The CDR3 reads CASSPGAGVTDTQYF. CDR3 bases: TGTGCCAGCAGCCCTGGGGCGGGGGTGACAGATACGCAGTATTTT.

CDR3 protein: CSARDSRTYEQYF. The CDR3 coding sequence is TGCAGCGCTCGGGACAGCCGAACCTACGAGCAGTACTTC. The chain combines TRBV29-1 with TRBJ2-7; 7 bases are shared with TRBD1. V dropped 7 bases and J dropped 2; count of bases not matched to a gene: 8. CDR1 and CDR2 (germline): SQVTM, ANQGSEA. The CDR3 is made up of 13 amino acids.

The chain recombines TRBV15 with TRBJ2-3, with D maybe TRBD1 (6 bases). CDR1 is LNHNV and CDR2 is YYDKDF in the germline V gene (reference sequence). V was clipped by 1 base and J by 0 bases, with 11 bases between them. The CDR3 runs 16 residues. The CDR3 DNA reads as TGTGCCACCAGCAGAGGGACAGCCAGAAGCACAGATACGCAGTATTTT. Translation gives CATSRGTARSTDTQYF.

This clone showed up just a few times. This chain uses TRBV30 with TRBJ2-6; TRBD2 matches 7 bases. Germline V lookup: CDR1 GTSNPN, CDR2 SVGIG (reference sequence). This CDR3 spans 17 amino acids. The ends lost 5 bases at V and 2 bases at J; junction bases unmatched: 12. Here the CDR3 reads CAWGSWTRSPGANVLTF. The CDR3 DNA follows: TGTGCCTGGGGATCCTGGACTAGGTCGCCTGGGGCCAACGTCCTGACTTTC.

The chain couples TRBV5-1 to TRBJ2-7, with D hard to call. The CDR3 has 13 amino acids. V was trimmed by 4 bases and J by 5 bases, leaving 13 bases between them. Germline V CDR1 and CDR2: SGHRS, YFSETQ. CDR3 sequence (DNA): TGCGCCAGCAGCCGGGTCCTGGTAGACGAGCAGTACTTC. The encoded protein is CASSRVLVDEQYF.

This clone was seen just once. The chain is built from TRBV29-1 and TRBJ2-3; D unclear. V lost 2 bases and J lost 1, with 10 bases in between. The CDR3 totals 14 residues. Germline CDR1 SQVTM, CDR2 ANQGSEA. The CDR3 nucleotides read TGCAGCGTTGAACTCGGATTCGGCACAGATACGCAGTATTTT. This translates into CSVELGFGTDTQYF.

J is TRBJ2-1 and V is TRBV18; D is unresolved. The CDR3 spans 14 residues. Trimming removed 2 bases from V and 9 bases from J, with 14 bases in between. Germline CDR1 KGHSH, CDR2 LQKENI. This CDR3 is CASSPSGGKPEQFF. DNA for the CDR3: TGTGCCAGCTCACCATCCGGTGGCAAACCTGAGCAGTTCTTC.

CDR3 DNA sequence: TGCGCCAGCAGCTCAGTCTGGGCTAGCGGAGGGGAGACCCAGTACTTC. Translated, it gives CASSSVWASGGETQYF. The J gene is TRBJ2-5, the V gene TRBV5-1; 7 nucleotides align to TRBD2. Germline CDR1 and CDR2: SGHRS and YFSETQ. V lost 3 bases and J lost 5; bases outside the gene matches: 13. CDR3 length: 16 amino acids.

The chain's CDR3 is CASSLSRGLYNEQFF. CDR3 nucleotides: TGTGCCAGCAGCTTATCTCGAGGACTCTACAATGAGCAGTTCTTC. This chain links TRBV7-9 with TRBJ2-1; D is possibly TRBD2 (5 bases). Trimming left V 2 bases short and J 3 bases short, with 11 bases between. This CDR3 is built from 15 residues. The germline V gene encodes CDR1 SEHNR and CDR2 FQNEAQ (reference sequence).